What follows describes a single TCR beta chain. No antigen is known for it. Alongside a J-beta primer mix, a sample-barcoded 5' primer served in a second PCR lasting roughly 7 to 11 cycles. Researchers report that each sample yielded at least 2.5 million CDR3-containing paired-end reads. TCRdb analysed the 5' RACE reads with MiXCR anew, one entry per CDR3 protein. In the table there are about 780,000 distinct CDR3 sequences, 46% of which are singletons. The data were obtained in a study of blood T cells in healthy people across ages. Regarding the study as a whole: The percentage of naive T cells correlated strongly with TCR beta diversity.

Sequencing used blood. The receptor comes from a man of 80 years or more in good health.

CDR3 sequence: CASSSGNGRADTQYF. The CDR3 DNA follows: TGTGCCAGCAGCTCTGGGAACGGGAGAGCAGATACGCAGTATTTT. This chain links TRBV4-2 with TRBJ2-3, with a possible D match to TRBD2 (6 bases). Germline V gene lookup returns CDR1 LGHNA and CDR2 YNFKEQ. V was shortened by 5 bases and J by 4 bases, with 16 bases between the two germline ends. The CDR3 loop spans 15 amino acids.